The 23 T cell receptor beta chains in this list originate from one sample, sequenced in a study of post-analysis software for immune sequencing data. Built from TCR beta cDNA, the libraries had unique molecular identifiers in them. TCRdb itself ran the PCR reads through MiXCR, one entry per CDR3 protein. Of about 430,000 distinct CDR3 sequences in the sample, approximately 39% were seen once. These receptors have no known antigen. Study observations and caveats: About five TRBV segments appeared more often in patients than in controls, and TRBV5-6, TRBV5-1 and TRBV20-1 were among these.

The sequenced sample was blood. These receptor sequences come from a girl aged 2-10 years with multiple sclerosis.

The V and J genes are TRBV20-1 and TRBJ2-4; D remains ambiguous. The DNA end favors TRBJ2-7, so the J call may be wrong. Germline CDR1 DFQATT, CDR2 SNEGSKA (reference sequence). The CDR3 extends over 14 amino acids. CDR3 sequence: CSARVTGGTYEQYF. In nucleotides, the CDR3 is TGCAGTGCTAGGGTAACGGGTGGGACCTACGAGCAGTACTTC.

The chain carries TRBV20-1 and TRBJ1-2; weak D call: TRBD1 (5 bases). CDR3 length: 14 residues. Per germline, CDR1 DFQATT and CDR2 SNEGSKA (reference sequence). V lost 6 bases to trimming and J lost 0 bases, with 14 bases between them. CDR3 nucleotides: TGCAGTGCCCGTTTAAGGGGAGCTAACTATGGCTACACCTTC. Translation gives CSARLRGANYGYTF.

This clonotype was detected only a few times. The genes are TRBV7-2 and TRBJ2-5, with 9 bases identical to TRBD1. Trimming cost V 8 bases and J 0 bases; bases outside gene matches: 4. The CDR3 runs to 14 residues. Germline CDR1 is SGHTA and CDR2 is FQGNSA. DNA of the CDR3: TGTGCCAGCCGGACAGGGGAGTACCAAGAGACCCAGTACTTC. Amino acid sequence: CASRTGEYQETQYF.

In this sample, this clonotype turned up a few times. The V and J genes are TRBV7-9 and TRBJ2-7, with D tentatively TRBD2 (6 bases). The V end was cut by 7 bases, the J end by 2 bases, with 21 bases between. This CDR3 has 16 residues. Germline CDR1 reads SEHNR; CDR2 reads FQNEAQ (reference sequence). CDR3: CASTTILADLPYEQYF. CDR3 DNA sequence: TGTGCCAGCACCACGATTTTAGCGGACCTGCCCTACGAGCAGTACTTC.

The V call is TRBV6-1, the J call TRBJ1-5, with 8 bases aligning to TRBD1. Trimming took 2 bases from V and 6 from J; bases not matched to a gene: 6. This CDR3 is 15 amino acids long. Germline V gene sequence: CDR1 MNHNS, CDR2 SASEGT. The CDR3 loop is CASSEIRTGIQPQHF. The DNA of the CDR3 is TGTGCCAGCAGTGAAATCAGGACAGGGATTCAGCCCCAGCATTTT.

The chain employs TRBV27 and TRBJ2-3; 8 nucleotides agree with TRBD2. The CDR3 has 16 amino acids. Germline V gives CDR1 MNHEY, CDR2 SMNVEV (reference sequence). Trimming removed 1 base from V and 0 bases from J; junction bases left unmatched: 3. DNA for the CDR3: TGTGCCAGCAGTTTATTCCGGGGGGGTAGCACAGATACGCAGTATTTT. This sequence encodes CASSLFRGGSTDTQYF.

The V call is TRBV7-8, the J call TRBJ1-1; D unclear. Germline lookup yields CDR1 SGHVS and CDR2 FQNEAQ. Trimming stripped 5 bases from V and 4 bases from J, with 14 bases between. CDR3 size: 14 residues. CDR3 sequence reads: CASSLGREATEAFF. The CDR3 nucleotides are TGTGCCAGCAGCCTCGGGAGGGAGGCCACTGAAGCTTTCTTT.

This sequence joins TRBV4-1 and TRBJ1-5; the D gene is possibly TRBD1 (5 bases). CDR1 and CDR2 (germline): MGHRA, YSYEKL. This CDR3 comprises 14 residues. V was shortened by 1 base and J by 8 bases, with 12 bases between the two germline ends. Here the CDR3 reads CASSQVRVLEPQHF. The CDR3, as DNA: TGCGCCAGCAGCCAAGTCAGGGTGTTGGAGCCCCAGCATTTT.

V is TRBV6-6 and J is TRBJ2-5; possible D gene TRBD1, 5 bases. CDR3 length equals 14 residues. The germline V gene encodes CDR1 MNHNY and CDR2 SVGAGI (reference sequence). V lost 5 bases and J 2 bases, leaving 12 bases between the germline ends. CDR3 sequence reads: CASSQGYEQETQYF. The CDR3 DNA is TGTGCCAGCAGTCAGGGTTACGAGCAAGAGACCCAGTACTTC.

The CDR3 region has the DNA TGTGCCAGCAGTGCCCGGGGACTAGCGGGGATATGGAATGAGCAGTTCTTC. Translating it yields CASSARGLAGIWNEQFF. The chain combines TRBV12-3 or TRBV12-4 with TRBJ2-1, with 13 bases identical to TRBD2. V dropped 5 bases and J dropped 7; count of bases not matched to a gene: 11. The CDR3 is 17 residues long.

The CDR3 reads CASSLQVNQETQYF. CDR3 bases: TGTGCCAGCAGCTTACAGGTGAATCAAGAGACCCAGTACTTC. The J gene is TRBJ2-5, the V gene TRBV13; D gene unclear. V lost 2 bases and J 2 bases, leaving 9 bases between the germline ends. Per the germline V gene, CDR1 is PRHDT and CDR2 is FYEKMQ (reference sequence). This CDR3 comprises 14 residues.

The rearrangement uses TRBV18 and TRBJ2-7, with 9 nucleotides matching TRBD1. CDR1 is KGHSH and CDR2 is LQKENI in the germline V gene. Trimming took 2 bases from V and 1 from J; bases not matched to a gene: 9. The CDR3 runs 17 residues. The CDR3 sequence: CASSPNPGTGLSYEQYF. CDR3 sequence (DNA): TGTGCCAGCTCACCAAACCCCGGGACAGGGTTGTCCTACGAGCAGTACTTC.

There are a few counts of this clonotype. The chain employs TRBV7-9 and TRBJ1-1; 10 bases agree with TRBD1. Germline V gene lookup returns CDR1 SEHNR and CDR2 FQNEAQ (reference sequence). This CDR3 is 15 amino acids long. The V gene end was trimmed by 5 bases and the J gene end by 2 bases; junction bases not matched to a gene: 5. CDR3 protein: CASSPGDRGNTEAFF. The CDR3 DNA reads TGTGCCAGCAGCCCCGGGGACAGGGGAAACACTGAAGCTTTCTTT.

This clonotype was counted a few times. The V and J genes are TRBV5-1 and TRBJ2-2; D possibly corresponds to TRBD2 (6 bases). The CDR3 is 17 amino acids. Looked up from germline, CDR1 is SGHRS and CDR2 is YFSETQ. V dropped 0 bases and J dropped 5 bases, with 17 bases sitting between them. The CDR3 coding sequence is TGCGCCAGCAGCTTGGCCAGAGGGACTGTAAGAACCGGGGAGCTGTTTTTT. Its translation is CASSLARGTVRTGELFF.

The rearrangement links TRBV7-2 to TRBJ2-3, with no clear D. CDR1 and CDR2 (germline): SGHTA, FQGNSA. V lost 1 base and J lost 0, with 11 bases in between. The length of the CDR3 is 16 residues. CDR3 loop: CASSLGPTPSTDTQYF. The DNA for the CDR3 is TGTGCCAGCAGCTTAGGCCCCACTCCTAGCACAGATACGCAGTATTTT.

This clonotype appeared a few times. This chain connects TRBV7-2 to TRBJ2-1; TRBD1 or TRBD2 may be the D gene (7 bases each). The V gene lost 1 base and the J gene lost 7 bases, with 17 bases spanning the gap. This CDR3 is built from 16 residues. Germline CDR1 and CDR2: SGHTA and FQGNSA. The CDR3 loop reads CASSLGFARGGNEQFF. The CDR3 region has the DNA TGTGCCAGCAGCTTAGGGTTTGCCAGGGGGGGGAATGAGCAGTTCTTC.

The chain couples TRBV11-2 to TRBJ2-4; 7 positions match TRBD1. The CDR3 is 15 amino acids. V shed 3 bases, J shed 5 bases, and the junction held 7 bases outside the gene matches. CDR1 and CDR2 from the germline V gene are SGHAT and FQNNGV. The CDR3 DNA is TGTGCCAGCAGCTTTGTAGAGCAGGGGGAAAACATTCAGTACTTC. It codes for CASSFVEQGENIQYF.

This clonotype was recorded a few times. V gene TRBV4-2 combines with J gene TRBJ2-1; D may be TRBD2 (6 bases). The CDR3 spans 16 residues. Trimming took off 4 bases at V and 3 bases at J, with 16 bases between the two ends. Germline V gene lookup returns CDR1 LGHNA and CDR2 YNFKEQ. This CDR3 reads CASSPLMGEVYNEQFF. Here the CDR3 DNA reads TGTGCCAGCAGCCCGTTAATGGGGGAGGTCTACAATGAGCAGTTCTTC.

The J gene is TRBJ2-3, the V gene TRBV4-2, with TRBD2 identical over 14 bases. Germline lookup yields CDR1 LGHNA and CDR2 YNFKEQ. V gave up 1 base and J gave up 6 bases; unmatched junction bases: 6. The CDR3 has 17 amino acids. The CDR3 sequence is CASSQGQGLAGGDTQYF. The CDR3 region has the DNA TGTGCCAGCAGCCAAGGACAAGGACTAGCGGGGGGTGATACGCAGTATTTT.

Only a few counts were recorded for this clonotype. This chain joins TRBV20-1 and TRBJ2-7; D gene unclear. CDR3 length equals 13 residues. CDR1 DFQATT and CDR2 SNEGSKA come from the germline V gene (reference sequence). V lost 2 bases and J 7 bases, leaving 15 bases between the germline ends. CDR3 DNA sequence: TGCAGTGCTAGACGGGCGGTTCAAGAGGAGCAGTACTTC. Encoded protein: CSARRAVQEEQYF.

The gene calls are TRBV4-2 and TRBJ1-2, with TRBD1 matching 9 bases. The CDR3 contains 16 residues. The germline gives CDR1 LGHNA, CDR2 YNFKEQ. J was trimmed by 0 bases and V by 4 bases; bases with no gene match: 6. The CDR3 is CASSLGQGPSNYGYTF. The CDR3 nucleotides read TGTGCCAGCAGCCTCGGACAGGGGCCCTCTAACTATGGCTACACCTTC.

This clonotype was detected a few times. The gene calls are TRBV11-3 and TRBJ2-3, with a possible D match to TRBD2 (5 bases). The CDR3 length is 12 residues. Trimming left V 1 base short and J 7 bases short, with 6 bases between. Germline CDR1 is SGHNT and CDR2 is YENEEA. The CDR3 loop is CASSLGENTQYF. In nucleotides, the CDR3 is TGTGCCAGCAGCTTAGGGGAGAATACGCAGTATTTT. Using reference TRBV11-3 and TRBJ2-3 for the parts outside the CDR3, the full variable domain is EAGVVQSPRYKIIEKKQPVAFWCNPISGHNTLYWYLQNLGQGPELLIRYENEEAVDDSQLPKDRFSAERLKGVDSTLKIQPAELGDSAVYLCASSLGENTQYFGPGTRLTVL.

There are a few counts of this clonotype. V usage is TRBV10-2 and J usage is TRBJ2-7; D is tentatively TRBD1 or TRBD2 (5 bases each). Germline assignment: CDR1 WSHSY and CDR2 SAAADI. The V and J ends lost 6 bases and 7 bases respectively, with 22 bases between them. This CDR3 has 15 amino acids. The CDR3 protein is CASSEASGPPMEQYF. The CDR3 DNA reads TGCGCCAGCAGCGAGGCGTCGGGACCCCCCATGGAGCAGTACTTC.